These T cell receptor beta chains were read from a single sample in a study of graft-versus-host responses after intestinal transplantation. The table came from immunoSEQ multiplex PCR; TCRdb's copy has only in-frame clones and leaves some out. The sample lists about 63,000 clones; around 86% were seen once. The sample in question was ileum tissue, obtained roughly 390 days after transplant. Receptors were obtained from a human patient who received an intestinal transplant, so some T cells may come from the graft donor. Both conserved end residues are part of each CDR3. D genes are given only for firm matches. Some rows have no size entry. The others give once, few or many, or a class for an expanded clone.

j_gene: TRBJ2-3
d_gene: TRBD2
abundance: -
v_gene: TRBV2
CDR3aa: CASSAGLAGGPDTQYF
CDR3nt: TGTGCCAGCAGTGCCGGACTAGCGGGAGGCCCAGATACGCAGTATTTT

j_gene: TRBJ2-1
d_gene: TRBD2
abundance: -
v_gene: TRBV11-2
CDR3aa: CASSLMSGGPPYNEQFF
CDR3nt: TGTGCCAGCAGCTTGATGTCGGGAGGGCCTCCCTACAATGAGCAGTTCTTC

j_gene: TRBJ2-3
d_gene: TRBD2
abundance: once
v_gene: TRBV4-2
CDR3aa: CASSQGLAGNIGADTQYF
CDR3nt: TGTGCCAGCAGCCAGGGACTAGCGGGAAACATCGGGGCAGATACGCAGTATTTT

j_gene: TRBJ1-1
d_gene: -
abundance: -
v_gene: TRBV5-1
CDR3aa: CASSLPPDSQMNTEAFF
CDR3nt: TGCGCCAGCAGCTTGCCCCCGGACAGCCAAATGAACACTGAAGCTTTCTTT

j_gene: TRBJ2-5
d_gene: -
abundance: -
v_gene: TRBV6-1
CDR3aa: CASSDWETQYF
CDR3nt: TGTGCCAGCAGTGATTGGGAGACCCAGTACTTC

j_gene: TRBJ1-1
d_gene: -
abundance: -
v_gene: TRBV19
CDR3aa: CASSIRGSTEAFF
CDR3nt: TGTGCCAGTAGTATCAGGGGTTCCACTGAAGCTTTCTTT

j_gene: TRBJ1-2
d_gene: -
abundance: once
v_gene: TRBV4-2
CDR3aa: CASRGQNYGYTF
CDR3nt: TGTGCCAGCAGAGGACAGAACTATGGCTACACCTTC

j_gene: TRBJ2-7
d_gene: TRBD1
abundance: -
v_gene: TRBV6-4
CDR3aa: CASSRFAGQGSEQYF
CDR3nt: TGTGCCAGCAGTAGATTCGCGGGACAGGGATCCGAGCAGTACTTC

j_gene: TRBJ1-5
d_gene: -
abundance: -
v_gene: TRBV30
CDR3aa: CAFTRGTGNQPQHF
CDR3nt: TGTGCCTTTACTAGAGGTACGGGCAATCAGCCCCAGCATTTT

j_gene: TRBJ1-1
d_gene: -
abundance: -
v_gene: TRBV18
CDR3aa: CASSPEDTEAFF
CDR3nt: TGTGCCAGCTCACCCGAGGACACTGAAGCTTTCTTT

j_gene: TRBJ2-1
d_gene: TRBD1
abundance: -
v_gene: TRBV6-6
CDR3aa: CASSYYRGDEQFF
CDR3nt: TGTGCCAGCAGTTACTACAGGGGCGATGAGCAGTTCTTC

j_gene: TRBJ2-5
d_gene: TRBD2
abundance: -
v_gene: TRBV5-1
CDR3aa: CASSGSGGWEETQYF
CDR3nt: TGCGCCAGCAGCGGCAGCGGGGGATGGGAAGAGACCCAGTACTTC

j_gene: TRBJ2-7
d_gene: -
abundance: -
v_gene: TRBV28
CDR3aa: CASSSLDNEQYF
CDR3nt: TGTGCCAGCAGTTCCCTAGATAACGAGCAGTACTTC

j_gene: TRBJ1-1
d_gene: -
abundance: -
v_gene: TRBV5-1
CDR3aa: CASSLEAGGDTEAFF
CDR3nt: TGCGCCAGCAGCTTGGAAGCAGGTGGGGACACTGAAGCTTTCTTT

j_gene: TRBJ2-4
d_gene: -
abundance: -
v_gene: TRBV11-3
CDR3aa: CASSLDDLVKNIQYF
CDR3nt: TGTGCCAGCAGCTTAGACGACTTGGTCAAAAACATTCAGTACTTC

j_gene: TRBJ2-1
d_gene: -
abundance: -
v_gene: TRBV4-1
CDR3aa: CASGFSAQFF
CDR3nt: TGCGCCAGCGGGTTTAGCGCCCAGTTCTTC

j_gene: TRBJ1-5
d_gene: -
abundance: -
v_gene: TRBV10-2
CDR3aa: CASSDGGSNQPQHF
CDR3nt: TGCGCCAGCAGTGACGGCGGCTCTAATCAGCCCCAGCATTTT

j_gene: TRBJ1-1
d_gene: -
abundance: -
v_gene: TRBV6-5
CDR3aa: CASSYSIVAEAFF
CDR3nt: TGTGCCAGCAGTTACTCGATAGTTGCTGAAGCTTTCTTT

j_gene: TRBJ2-6
d_gene: -
abundance: once
v_gene: TRBV7-3
CDR3aa: CAGLRRDPGANVLTF
CDR3nt: TGTGCCGGTCTCCGTCGGGACCCTGGGGCCAACGTCCTGACTTTC

j_gene: TRBJ1-1
d_gene: TRBD1
abundance: -
v_gene: TRBV7-9
CDR3aa: CASSTRTGVSNTEAFF
CDR3nt: TGTGCCAGCAGCACCAGGACAGGGGTCTCGAACACTGAAGCTTTCTTT

j_gene: TRBJ2-7
d_gene: -
abundance: -
v_gene: TRBV7-6
CDR3aa: CASSLASSYEQYF
CDR3nt: TGTGCCAGCAGCTTAGCATCTTCCTACGAGCAGTACTTC

j_gene: TRBJ2-1
d_gene: -
abundance: -
v_gene: TRBV4-1
CDR3aa: CASSQDSFGANEQFF
CDR3nt: TGCGCCAGCAGCCAAGACTCCTTTGGGGCCAATGAGCAGTTCTTC

j_gene: TRBJ2-7
d_gene: TRBD1
abundance: -
v_gene: TRBV12-5
CDR3aa: CASGLDRGYEQYF
CDR3nt: TGTGCTAGTGGTTTGGACAGGGGTTACGAGCAGTACTTC

j_gene: TRBJ2-2
d_gene: -
abundance: once
v_gene: TRBV6-1
CDR3aa: CASCRTVSNTGELFF
CDR3nt: TGTGCCAGCTGTAGAACAGTATCGAACACCGGGGAGCTGTTTTTT

j_gene: TRBJ2-7
d_gene: TRBD1
abundance: -
v_gene: TRBV28
CDR3aa: CASSGRTGGRYEQYF
CDR3nt: TGTGCCAGCAGTGGGCGGACAGGGGGCCGGTACGAGCAGTACTTC

j_gene: TRBJ2-5
d_gene: -
abundance: -
v_gene: TRBV5-1
CDR3aa: CASRGLAQETQYF
CDR3nt: TGCGCCAGCAGGGGGCTAGCCCAAGAGACCCAGTACTTC

j_gene: TRBJ1-5
d_gene: -
abundance: once
v_gene: TRBV15
CDR3aa: CATSRAGGNQPQHF
CDR3nt: TGTGCCACCAGCAGAGCAGGGGGCAATCAGCCCCAGCATTTT

j_gene: TRBJ1-1
d_gene: -
abundance: -
v_gene: TRBV5-1
CDR3aa: CASSGGFLNTEAFF
CDR3nt: TGCGCCAGCAGCGGCGGGTTTCTGAACACTGAAGCTTTCTTT

j_gene: TRBJ2-7
d_gene: -
abundance: -
v_gene: TRBV6-5
CDR3aa: CASSYTGMVYEQYF
CDR3nt: TGTGCCAGCAGTTACACGGGGATGGTCTACGAGCAGTACTTC

j_gene: TRBJ2-7
d_gene: TRBD1
abundance: -
v_gene: TRBV9
CDR3aa: CASTKQGSEDEQYF
CDR3nt: TGTGCCAGCACCAAACAGGGGTCGGAGGACGAGCAGTACTTC

j_gene: TRBJ2-5
d_gene: TRBD2
abundance: -
v_gene: TRBV13
CDR3aa: CASSLAGGRETQYF
CDR3nt: TGTGCCAGCAGCTTAGCGGGGGGGCGAGAGACCCAGTACTTC

j_gene: TRBJ2-1
d_gene: -
abundance: -
v_gene: TRBV9
CDR3aa: CASSVDLDFYNEQFF
CDR3nt: TGTGCCAGCAGCGTAGATCTCGATTTCTACAATGAGCAGTTCTTC

j_gene: TRBJ2-7
d_gene: -
abundance: -
v_gene: TRBV27
CDR3aa: CASSFGGYEQYF
CDR3nt: TGTGCCAGCAGTTTCGGGGGATACGAGCAGTACTTC

j_gene: TRBJ2-1
d_gene: -
abundance: -
v_gene: TRBV4-1
CDR3aa: CASSQDDGYNEQFF
CDR3nt: TGCGCCAGCAGCCAAGATGACGGGTACAATGAGCAGTTCTTC

j_gene: TRBJ2-7
d_gene: -
abundance: -
v_gene: TRBV28
CDR3aa: CASSLGSGYSKGEQYF
CDR3nt: TGTGCCAGCAGTTTAGGGTCGGGCTACTCCAAGGGGGAGCAGTACTTC

j_gene: TRBJ1-2
d_gene: TRBD1
abundance: -
v_gene: TRBV19
CDR3aa: CASSIVAGQGDGYTF
CDR3nt: TGTGCCAGTAGTATAGTTGCCGGACAGGGCGACGGCTACACCTTC

j_gene: TRBJ2-7
d_gene: TRBD1
abundance: once
v_gene: TRBV7-2
CDR3aa: CASSSYRGQYEQYF
CDR3nt: TGTGCCAGCAGCTCTTACAGGGGGCAATACGAGCAGTACTTC

j_gene: TRBJ2-3
d_gene: TRBD2
abundance: -
v_gene: TRBV5-1
CDR3aa: CASSLLPPLAGAGTDTQYF
CDR3nt: TGCGCCAGCAGCTTGTTACCCCCTCTAGCGGGAGCCGGCACAGATACGCAGTATTTT

j_gene: TRBJ2-5
d_gene: TRBD2
abundance: once
v_gene: TRBV5-4
CDR3aa: CASSHSLAGGETQYF
CDR3nt: TGTGCCAGCAGCCATTCGCTAGCGGGAGGAGAGACCCAGTACTTC

j_gene: TRBJ2-7
d_gene: -
abundance: -
v_gene: TRBV7-2
CDR3aa: CASSLGLAGAYEQYF
CDR3nt: TGTGCCAGCAGCTTAGGCCTAGCCGGAGCCTACGAGCAGTACTTC

j_gene: TRBJ2-5
d_gene: TRBD2
abundance: -
v_gene: TRBV2
CDR3aa: CARAGTSGQETQYF
CDR3nt: TGTGCCAGAGCTGGGACTAGCGGACAAGAGACCCAGTACTTC

j_gene: TRBJ1-5
d_gene: TRBD1
abundance: -
v_gene: TRBV23-1
CDR3aa: CASSLTRDRVHPQHF
CDR3nt: TGCGCCAGCAGTCTGACCCGGGACAGGGTACATCCCCAGCATTTT

j_gene: TRBJ1-2
d_gene: -
abundance: -
v_gene: TRBV7-2
CDR3aa: CASSSPDIGYGYTF
CDR3nt: TGTGCCAGCAGCTCCCCCGACATTGGCTATGGCTACACCTTC

j_gene: TRBJ2-5
d_gene: TRBD1
abundance: -
v_gene: TRBV6-5
CDR3aa: CASSPRDSRGETQYF
CDR3nt: TGTGCCAGCAGTCCCCGGGACAGTCGGGGAGAGACCCAGTACTTC

j_gene: TRBJ1-2
d_gene: -
abundance: -
v_gene: TRBV28
CDR3aa: CASSLGQGGGYTF
CDR3nt: TGTGCCAGCAGCCTGGGGCAGGGAGGAGGCTACACCTTC

j_gene: TRBJ2-1
d_gene: TRBD2
abundance: -
v_gene: TRBV2
CDR3aa: CASSLAGPSYNEQFF
CDR3nt: TGTGCCAGCAGCCTAGCGGGACCATCCTACAATGAGCAGTTCTTC

j_gene: TRBJ1-1
d_gene: TRBD1
abundance: -
v_gene: TRBV29-1
CDR3aa: CSVPGTAHTEAFF
CDR3nt: TGCAGCGTGCCCGGGACAGCGCACACTGAAGCTTTCTTT

j_gene: TRBJ1-1
d_gene: -
abundance: -
v_gene: TRBV6-1
CDR3aa: CASTLERGEAFF
CDR3nt: TGTGCCAGCACCTTAGAACGAGGGGAAGCTTTCTTT

j_gene: TRBJ2-7
d_gene: TRBD2
abundance: -
v_gene: TRBV10-3
CDR3aa: CAISPGTRPYEQYF
CDR3nt: TGTGCCATCAGTCCCGGGACTAGACCCTACGAGCAGTACTTC

j_gene: TRBJ2-5
d_gene: TRBD2
abundance: few
v_gene: TRBV5-1
CDR3aa: CASSFTSGGAETQYF
CDR3nt: TGCGCCAGCAGCTTCACTAGCGGGGGTGCAGAGACCCAGTACTTC

j_gene: TRBJ2-2
d_gene: -
abundance: -
v_gene: TRBV11-2
CDR3aa: CASSLRRAEPGELFF
CDR3nt: TGTGCCAGCAGCTTAAGGCGAGCGGAGCCCGGGGAGCTGTTTTTT

j_gene: TRBJ2-7
d_gene: -
abundance: -
v_gene: TRBV5-1
CDR3aa: CASSFSVDWTLPSYEQYF
CDR3nt: TGCGCCAGCAGCTTTTCGGTCGATTGGACACTTCCGTCCTACGAGCAGTACTTC

j_gene: TRBJ2-4
d_gene: -
abundance: -
v_gene: TRBV11-1
CDR3aa: CASGLEGKNIQYF
CDR3nt: TGTGCCAGTGGTTTAGAAGGCAAAAACATTCAGTACTTC

j_gene: TRBJ2-6
d_gene: TRBD1
abundance: -
v_gene: TRBV30
CDR3aa: CAWRTGTGANVLTF
CDR3nt: TGTGCCTGGAGGACAGGGACCGGGGCCAACGTCCTGACTTTC

j_gene: TRBJ2-5
d_gene: TRBD2
abundance: -
v_gene: TRBV2
CDR3aa: CASSGGTKGKETQYF
CDR3nt: TGTGCCAGCAGTGGTGGGACTAAGGGGAAAGAGACCCAGTACTTC

j_gene: TRBJ2-1
d_gene: -
abundance: -
v_gene: TRBV4-1
CDR3aa: CASSQPGGRIQSSYNEQFF
CDR3nt: TGCGCCAGCAGCCAACCGGGGGGCCGGATACAAAGCTCCTACAATGAGCAGTTCTTC

j_gene: TRBJ2-2
d_gene: -
abundance: -
v_gene: TRBV6-1
CDR3aa: CASSGESGELFF
CDR3nt: TGTGCCAGCAGCGGGGAATCCGGGGAGCTGTTTTTT